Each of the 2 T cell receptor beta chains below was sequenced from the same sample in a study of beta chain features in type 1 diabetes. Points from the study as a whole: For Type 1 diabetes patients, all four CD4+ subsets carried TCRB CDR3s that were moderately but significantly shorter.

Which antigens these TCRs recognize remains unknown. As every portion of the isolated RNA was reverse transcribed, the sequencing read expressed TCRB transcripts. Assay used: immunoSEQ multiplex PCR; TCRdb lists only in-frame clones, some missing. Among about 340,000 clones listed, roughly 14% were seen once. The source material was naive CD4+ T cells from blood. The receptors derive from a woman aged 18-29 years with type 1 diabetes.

As DNA, the CDR3 is TGCGCCAGCAGCCGCGGACAGCTACAGAATCAGCCCCAGCATTTT. Amino acid sequence: CASSRGQLQNQPQHF. The chain links TRBV4-1 to TRBJ1-5; tentative D call: TRBD1 (6 bases). The CDR3 consists of 15 residues. V was clipped by 4 bases and J by 4 bases, with 14 bases between them. Germline V gene data show CDR1 as MGHRA and CDR2 as YSYEKL.

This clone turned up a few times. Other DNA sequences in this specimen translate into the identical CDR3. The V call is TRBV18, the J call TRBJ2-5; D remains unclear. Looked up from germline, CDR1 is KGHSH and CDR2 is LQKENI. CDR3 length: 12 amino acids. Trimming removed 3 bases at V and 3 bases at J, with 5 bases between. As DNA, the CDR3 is TGTGCCAGCTCACCCATAGAAGAGACCCAGTACTTC. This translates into CASSPIEETQYF. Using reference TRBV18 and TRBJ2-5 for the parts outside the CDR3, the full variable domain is NAGVMQNPRHLVRRRGQEARLRCSPMKGHSHVYWYRQLPEEGLKFMVYLQKENIIDESGMPKERFSAEFPKEGPSILRIQQVVRGDSAAYFCASSPIEETQYFGPGTRLLVL.